This T cell receptor (beta chain) was captured in a study of response to subunit inactivated influenza vaccine. MiXCR, run by TCRdb on the RT-PCR reads, gives a single entry per CDR3 protein. This sample yields roughly 780,000 distinct CDR3 sequences, of which approximately 17% are seen a single time; roughly 11% belongs to the top ten. The CDR3 loop spans 14 amino acids. Germline V lookup: CDR1 SNHLY, CDR2 FYNNEI. Trimming cost V 5 bases and J 5 bases, with 14 bases left between them. Only a few counts were recorded for this clonotype. This TCR derives from a man aged 50 to 59 who received an inactivated influenza vaccine. V and J are TRBV2 and TRBJ2-3; D unresolved. The starting material was PBMCs from blood, obtained roughly 5 days after vaccination. In DNA, the CDR3 is TGTGCCAGCAGTAGGTTGCTGCTCGGAGATACGCAGTATTTT. This gives the protein CASSRLLLGDTQYF.